The 23 T cell receptor beta chains in this list originate from one sample, sequenced in a study of T cell responses to AZD1222 COVID-19 vaccine. Sequencing was performed with immunoSEQ multiplex PCR; in TCRdb, only in-frame clones are kept and a portion is missing. The table has roughly 170,000 clones, 85% to 95% seen once. The input for sequencing was peripheral blood, taken 28 days after the second AZD1222 dose. The receptors here all came from an adult who received the AZD1222 COVID-19 vaccine.

This clone was counted once. The CDR3 bases are TGCGCCAGCAGCCAAGGGCGCTCCCCATCACCTTACGAGCAGTACTTC. This encodes CASSQGRSPSPYEQYF. This chain connects TRBV4-1 to TRBJ2-7; no clear D gene. Germline V gene lookup returns CDR1 MGHRA and CDR2 YSYEKL. Trimming shortened V by 1 base and J by 4 bases, and 17 bases separated the two germline ends. The CDR3 runs 16 residues.

The chain carries TRBV2 and TRBJ2-3; 10 bases are shared with TRBD2. Per germline, CDR1 SNHLY and CDR2 FYNNEI. After removal of 6 bases from V and 3 bases from J, the junction contained 12 bases not matched to a gene. This CDR3 region has 17 residues. Here the CDR3 DNA reads TGTGCCAGCAGGCACGAACTACTAGCGGGGAAAACAGATACGCAGTATTTT. Translating it yields CASRHELLAGKTDTQYF.

The rearrangement joins TRBV5-4 to TRBJ2-6; D is uncertain. Germline lookup yields CDR1 SGHNT and CDR2 YYREEE (reference sequence). The CDR3 is made up of 17 amino acids. V lost 0 bases and J lost 0, with 10 bases in between. Written as DNA, the CDR3 is TGTGCCAGCAGCTTGGATGGCCCGGCCTCTGGGGCCAACGTCCTGACTTTC. It specifies CASSLDGPASGANVLTF. Full variable domain (missing parts from reference TRBV5-4 and TRBJ2-6): ETGVTQSPTHLIKTRGQQVTLRCSSQSGHNTVSWYQQALGQGPQFIFQYYREEENGRGNFPPRFSGLQFPNYSSELNVNALELDDSALYLCASSLDGPASGANVLTFGAGSRLTVL.

The chain has TRBV7-2 and TRBJ1-2, with D possibly being TRBD1 (6 bases). CDR3 length: 14 amino acids. From germline, CDR1 is SGHTA and CDR2 FQGNSA. V lost 3 bases, J lost 2 bases, and 10 bases lay in between. As DNA, the CDR3 is TGTGCCAGCAGCTTCGGGGGCTTCAACTATGGCTACACCTTC. Protein: CASSFGGFNYGYTF.

V usage is TRBV5-4 and J usage is TRBJ2-6; D may correspond to TRBD1 or TRBD2 (5 bases each). V gave up 0 bases and J gave up 4 bases, with 14 bases separating them. This CDR3 spans 17 amino acids. Germline V CDR1 and CDR2: SGHNT, YYREEE (reference sequence). The CDR3 is CASSLGGQTGGANVLTF. In DNA form, the CDR3 reads TGTGCCAGCAGCTTGGGTGGACAAACGGGAGGGGCCAACGTCCTGACTTTC.

The chain uses TRBV6-2 or TRBV6-3 and TRBJ1-5; D is ambiguous. The CDR3 is 16 amino acids. Between the trimmed V and J ends, which lost 5 bases and 3 bases, there was a span of 17 bases. Germline V gives CDR1 MNHEY, CDR2 SVGEGT. The CDR3 sequence is CASSQLTPAVNQPQHF. In DNA, the CDR3 is TGTGCCAGCAGTCAACTTACGCCCGCCGTCAATCAGCCCCAGCATTTT.

In nucleotides, the CDR3 is TGTGCCAGCAGTTACTCGAAGGTAGTGGGGGACTATGGCTACACCTTC. Translated, it gives CASSYSKVVGDYGYTF. The J gene is TRBJ1-2, the V gene TRBV6-2 or TRBV6-3, with D possibly matching TRBD1 (5 bases). CDR1 and CDR2 from the germline V gene are MNHEY and SVGEGT. This CDR3 spans 16 amino acids. Between the trimmed V and J ends, which lost 0 bases and 3 bases, there was a span of 14 bases.

The rearrangement uses TRBV19 and TRBJ2-5; 10 bases are shared with TRBD2. After removal of 4 bases from V and 7 bases from J, the junction contained 12 bases not matched to a gene. Per germline, CDR1 LNHDA and CDR2 SQIVND (reference sequence). The CDR3 loop spans 16 amino acids. The CDR3 reads CASSTRRAGGHVTQYF. The CDR3 DNA reads as TGTGCCAGTAGTACTCGTCGAGCGGGGGGGCATGTGACCCAGTACTTC.

The chain combines TRBV6-2 or TRBV6-3 with TRBJ1-5; D is perhaps TRBD1 (6 bases). V was cut by 3 bases and J by 9 bases, with 9 bases left in between. The CDR3 consists of 12 residues. The germline CDR1 and CDR2 sequences are MNHEY and SVGEGT. The CDR3 DNA sequence: TGTGCCAGCAGTTATGACAGGACGCCCCAGCATTTT. It is translated as CASSYDRTPQHF.

This chain links TRBV6-5 with TRBJ1-6, with 7 bases matching TRBD1. Germline V gene lookup returns CDR1 MNHEY and CDR2 SVGAGI. Unmatched junction bases numbered 1, after V lost 5 bases and J lost 3 bases. There are 14 residues in the CDR3. The CDR3 DNA is TGTGCCAGCAGTCGGGACAGCTATAATTCACCCCTCCACTTT. It specifies CASSRDSYNSPLHF.

CDR3: CASNGGLAQPQHF. The CDR3 bases are TGTGCCAGCAACGGGGGTCTGGCTCAGCCCCAGCATTTT. This chain uses TRBV7-9 with TRBJ1-5, with TRBD1 as a possible D gene (5 bases). This CDR3 has 13 amino acids. V lost 7 bases to trimming and J lost 6 bases, with 13 bases between them. CDR1 is SEHNR and CDR2 is FQNEAQ in the germline V gene (reference sequence).

The chain uses TRBV5-1 and TRBJ2-5; D may correspond to TRBD1 or TRBD2 (5 bases each). CDR1 and CDR2 (germline): SGHRS, YFSETQ. Trimming removed 4 bases from V and 5 bases from J, with 27 bases in between. This CDR3 has 18 residues. The CDR3 bases are TGCGCCAGCAGCGTCTCCCTCGCCGGGACCGCCGGTCGGGAGACCCAGTACTTC. Its translation is CASSVSLAGTAGRETQYF. Variable domain in full (rest from reference TRBV5-1 and TRBJ2-5): KAGVTQTPRYLIKTRGQQVTLSCSPISGHRSVSWYQQTPGQGLQFLFEYFSETQRNKGNFPGRFSGRQFSNSRSEMNVSTLELGDSALYLCASSVSLAGTAGRETQYFGPGTRLLVL.

This chain joins TRBV6-6 and TRBJ1-5; D remains unclear. The germline V gene has CDR1 MNHNY and CDR2 SVGAGI (reference sequence). V was trimmed by 6 bases and J by 3 bases, leaving 15 bases between them. CDR3 length: 15 residues. The CDR3 region is CASRPVGGNNQPQHF. The DNA of the CDR3 is TGTGCCAGCAGACCCGTCGGTGGAAACAATCAGCCCCAGCATTTT.

CDR3 coding DNA: TGTGCCAGCAGCAGATTCACAGATACGCAGTATTTT. It translates to CASSRFTDTQYF. The V call is TRBV12-3 or TRBV12-4, the J call TRBJ2-3; no firm D call. Trimming removed 6 bases from V and 2 bases from J, with 6 bases in between. This CDR3 has 12 amino acids.

As DNA, the CDR3 is TGTGCCTGGAGCTTAGCGGGAAGCGTGGCCCAGTACTTC. Translated, it gives CAWSLAGSVAQYF. This rearrangement joins TRBV30 to TRBJ2-5; 8 nucleotides line up with TRBD2. CDR1 and CDR2 from the germline V gene are GTSNPN and SVGIG (reference sequence). J was trimmed by 9 bases and V by 3 bases; bases with no gene match: 9. The CDR3 is made up of 13 amino acids.

This chain links TRBV6-5 with TRBJ1-2, with 7 bases identical to TRBD1. The CDR3 totals 14 residues. V shed 6 bases, J shed 4 bases, and the junction held 8 bases outside the gene matches. Per the germline V gene, CDR1 is MNHEY and CDR2 is SVGAGI. This CDR3 reads CASRETRTGYGYTF. Written as DNA, the CDR3 is TGTGCCAGCAGGGAGACCCGGACAGGCTATGGCTACACCTTC.

The V and J genes are TRBV9 and TRBJ2-5; D is unclear. The length of the CDR3 is 14 residues. V was clipped by 3 bases and J by 5 bases, with 14 bases between them. Per germline, CDR1 SGDLS and CDR2 YYNGEE. CDR3 region: CASSAVGISETQYF. The CDR3 DNA is TGTGCCAGCAGCGCCGTAGGCATCTCGGAGACCCAGTACTTC.

The chain is built from TRBV3-1 (or the pseudogene TRBV3-2) and TRBJ2-5; D is undetermined. The CDR3 contains 15 residues. Germline lookup yields CDR1 LGHDT and CDR2 YNNKEL (reference sequence). V lost 1 base to trimming and J lost 2 bases, with 11 bases between them. The CDR3 DNA reads as TGTGCCAGCAGCCAAGCCGGCAGCCTGCAAGAGACCCAGTACTTC. This translates into CASSQAGSLQETQYF.

The chain uses TRBV29-1 and TRBJ2-3, with 8 bases identical to TRBD2. The CDR3 covers 14 residues. In germline, CDR1 is SQVTM, CDR2 ANQGSEA. Trimming cost V 5 bases and J 2 bases; bases outside gene matches: 6. The CDR3 region is CSVRRGGATDTQYF. The CDR3 coding sequence is TGCAGCGTTCGCCGGGGGGGGGCCACAGATACGCAGTATTTT.

The chain recombines TRBV28 with TRBJ1-2; TRBD1 matches at 8 bases. Unmatched junction bases numbered 19, after V lost 5 bases and J lost 8 bases. This CDR3 is built from 17 residues. Germline V gene data show CDR1 as MDHEN and CDR2 as SYDVKM. The CDR3 coding sequence is TGTGCCAGCAGTCGGCCCCCCTCGACAGGGGCCAAGAGGGGCTACACCTTC. This sequence encodes CASSRPPSTGAKRGYTF.

The chain couples TRBV7-3 to TRBJ1-1; D is uncertain. Germline CDR1 reads SGHTA; CDR2 reads FQGTGA. Trimming stripped 1 base from V and 1 base from J, with 7 bases between. The CDR3 runs to 14 residues. CDR3 loop: CASSLNGANTEAFF. The CDR3 DNA reads TGTGCCAGCAGCTTAAACGGTGCGAACACTGAAGCTTTCTTT.

V gene TRBV3-1 (or the pseudogene TRBV3-2) combines with J gene TRBJ2-1; D remains ambiguous. CDR1 is LGHDT, CDR2 YNNKEL, per germline (reference sequence). V was clipped by 4 bases and J by 7 bases, with 8 bases between them. CDR3 length equals 12 residues. This CDR3 reads CASSLSRNEQFF. In nucleotides, the CDR3 is TGTGCCAGCAGCCTTTCTAGAAATGAGCAGTTCTTC.

This clone was counted once. The rearrangement joins TRBV6-6 to TRBJ2-7; tentative D call: TRBD1 (6 bases). The V end was cut by 4 bases, the J end by 3 bases, with 13 bases between. The CDR3 is made up of 14 amino acids. Germline V gives CDR1 MNHNY, CDR2 SVGAGI (reference sequence). This chain's CDR3 is CASSSQGQIYEQYF. The CDR3 DNA reads TGTGCCAGCAGTTCCCAGGGGCAGATCTACGAGCAGTACTTC.